This T cell receptor beta chain was captured in a study of cytomegalovirus exposure and HLA in healthy donors. Germline V CDR1 and CDR2: SEHNR, FQNEAQ (reference sequence). Trimming at V came to 4 bases and at J to 4 bases, leaving 4 bases not matched to a gene. This CDR3 spans 16 amino acids. PCR employed 60 Vbeta and 13 Jbeta primers. Clones were sequenced by immunoSEQ multiplex PCR, and TCRdb holds only the in-frame ones, with some missing. The table shows 170,000 or so clones, with over 70% occurring only once. The chain uses TRBV7-9 and TRBJ2-1; TRBD2 aligns across 13 bases. The specimen sequenced was PBMCs. This sequence originates from a woman between 50 and 59 years old in good health and CMV-seropositive. The CDR3 region is CASSSWTSGGYNEQFF. CDR3 in DNA: TGTGCCAGCAGCTCCTGGACTAGCGGGGGTTACAATGAGCAGTTCTTC.